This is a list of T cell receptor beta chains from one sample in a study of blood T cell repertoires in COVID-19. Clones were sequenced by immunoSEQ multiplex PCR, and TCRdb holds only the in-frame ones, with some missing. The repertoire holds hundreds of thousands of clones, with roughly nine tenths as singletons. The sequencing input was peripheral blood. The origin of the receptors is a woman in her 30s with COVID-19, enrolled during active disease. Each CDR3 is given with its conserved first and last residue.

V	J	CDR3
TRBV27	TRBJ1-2	CASSPDGGSHFDGYTF
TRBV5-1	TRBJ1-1	CASSPGGGEGRVGTEAFF
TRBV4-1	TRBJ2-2	CASSPSGRVAGELFF
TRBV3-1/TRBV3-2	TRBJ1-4	CASSQPFGTGREKLFF
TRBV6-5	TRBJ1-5	CASSIQGLNQPQHF
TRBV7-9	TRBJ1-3	CASSGAPGQPGNTIYF
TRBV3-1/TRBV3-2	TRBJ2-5	CASSLYSGGVEETQYF
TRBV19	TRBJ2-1	CASSIGDNEQFF
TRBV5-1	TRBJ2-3	CASSPGGSTDTQYF
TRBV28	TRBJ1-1	CASSLNTGRNTEAFF
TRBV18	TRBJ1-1	CASSPVLPTLYNTEAFF
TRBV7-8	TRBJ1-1	CASSAPPGGLSGTEAFF
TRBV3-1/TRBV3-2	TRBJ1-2	CASSQDRGSSYGYTF
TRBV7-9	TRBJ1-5	CASSLALHGDSDQPQHF
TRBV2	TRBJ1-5	CASRPDRGTDSNQPQHF
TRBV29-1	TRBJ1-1	CSVRGVFPNTEAFF
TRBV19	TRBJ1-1	CASRGLMNTEAFF
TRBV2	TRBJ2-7	CASSEGAAGGQREQYF
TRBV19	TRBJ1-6	CASSMDRDSPLHF
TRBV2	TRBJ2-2	CASWTSTTGELFF
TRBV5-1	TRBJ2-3	CASTGTSGVPGPDTQYF
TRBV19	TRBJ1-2	CASSIGQGIANYGYTF
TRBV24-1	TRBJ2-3	CATSDLTGTAGRTDTQYF
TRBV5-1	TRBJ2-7	CASSKGGTLEEQYF
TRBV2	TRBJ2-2	CASKGQGTGELFF
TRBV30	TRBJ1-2	CAWSVLDRYYGYTF
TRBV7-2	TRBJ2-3	CASSPTGGGDTQYF
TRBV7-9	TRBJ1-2	CASSSQGVGRGYTF
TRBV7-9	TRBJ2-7	CASSLVAPGDVKGEQYF
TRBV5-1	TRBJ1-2	CASSLQGAEDYGYTF
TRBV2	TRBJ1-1	CASTTDRTVAEAFF
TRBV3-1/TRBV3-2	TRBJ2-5	CASSQAQGQETQYF
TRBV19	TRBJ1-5	CASSIYRERSQPQHF
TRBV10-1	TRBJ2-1	CASSDYSGGSYNEQFF
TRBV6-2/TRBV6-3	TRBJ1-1	CASSSLNRANTEAFF
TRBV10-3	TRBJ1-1	CAISEWGQGDTEAFF
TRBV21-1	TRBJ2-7	CASSKICRGGYEQYF
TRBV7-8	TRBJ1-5	CASSLGQGRGQPQHF
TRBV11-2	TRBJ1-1	CASSSGAGTEAFF
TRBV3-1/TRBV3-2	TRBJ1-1	CASRPTGLTEAFF
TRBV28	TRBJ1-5	CASRRSTGMGQPQHF
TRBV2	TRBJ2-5	CASSEFGGLPETQYF
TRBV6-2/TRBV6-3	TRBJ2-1	CASSPAGGVNEQFF
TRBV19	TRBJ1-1	CASSSTGGNTEAFF
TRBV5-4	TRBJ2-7	CASSWGQGSNEQYF
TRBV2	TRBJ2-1	CASRELGVLYNEQFF
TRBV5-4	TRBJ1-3	CASSLGRGSGNTIYF
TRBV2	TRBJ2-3	CASRPRLAGTDTQYF
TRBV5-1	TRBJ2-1	CASSWGPTSGNEQFF
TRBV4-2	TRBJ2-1	CASRAGGHWDEQFF
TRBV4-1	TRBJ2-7	CASSQTAFLVHEQYF
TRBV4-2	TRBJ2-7	CASSQGQAGVFEQYF
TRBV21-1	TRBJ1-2	CASSKVRFTDYGYTF
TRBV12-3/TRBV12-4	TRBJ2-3	CASSFTGDTQYF
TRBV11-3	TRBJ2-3	CASSPPSTDTQYF
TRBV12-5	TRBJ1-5	CASGLEGPQHF
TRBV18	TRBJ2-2	CASSPASTGELFF
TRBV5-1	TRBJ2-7	CASSLMSQEDEQYF
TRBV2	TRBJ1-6	CASRFTTGGGNSPLHF
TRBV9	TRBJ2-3	CASSVGRGDTQYF